The TCR beta chain under discussion was sequenced for a study of CD8+ T cells in alopecia areata. Whole-study context: The authors grafted skin from approximately 6-12-month-old C3H/HeJ donors with spontaneous alopecia onto roughly 6-10-week-old female C3H/HeJ mice. General study results and limits: Affected lesional scalp, above all in alopecia totalis/universalis, was more clonal than normal scalp. Possibly as an HLA-related effect, TCR sharing across patients appeared less clear than in mice.

Following extraction, RNA underwent reverse transcription to cDNA, which served as the sequencing template. Sequencing used immunoSEQ multiplex PCR; TCRdb keeps in-frame clones, though not all of them. Observed in the sample are about 110,000 clones, none of them singletons. This CDR3 comprises 12 residues. V was shortened by 0 bases and J by 1 base, with 3 bases between the two germline ends. Looked up from germline, CDR1 is GKSSPN and CDR2 is SITVG. This clone was observed at least ten times. Its antigen is unidentified. Genes here carry mouse names. The read ends 4 residues shy of where the CDR3 ends; the end is completed using the germline J gene.

Input material: lesional skin. The V and J genes are TRBV31 and TRBJ1-1; D call uncertain. This clonotype was obtained from a C3H/HeJ mouse with alopecia areata. Strain MHC haplotype: H2-k. CDR3 region: CAWSLGNTEVFF. CDR3 DNA, as far as it was read: TGTGCCTGGAGTCTGGGGAACACA.